The clone carrying this TCR beta chain was counted between two and nine times. This entry is derived from a study of T cell changes during pregnancy in multiple sclerosis. Germline V gene lookup returns CDR1 SGHTA and CDR2 FQGTGA. The CDR3 runs 12 residues. V was trimmed by 4 bases and J by 9 bases, leaving 10 bases between them. Clones were read by immunoSEQ multiplex PCR, and TCRdb kept only the in-frame ones, dropping some. The sample has around 59,000 clones, about nine tenths seen once. This clonotype was obtained from a female donor with multiple sclerosis, enrolled in a pregnancy study. The sample was CD4+ T cells from peripheral blood mononuclear cells, taken in the first trimester of pregnancy. The chain carries TRBV7-3 and TRBJ2-1; no firm D call. CDR3 coding DNA: TGTGCCAGCAGCTCAATCCGAGGTGAGCAGTTCTTC. Encoded protein: CASSSIRGEQFF.